This TCR beta chain is drawn from a study of Graves' ophthalmopathy and Graves' hyperthyroidism. Whole-study context: Before any treatment was given, at initial diagnosis, peripheral blood was collected.

The evidence that diagnosis relied on was clinical symptoms, serum thyroxine, TRAb, thyroid ultrasound and orbital computed tomography. Germline V CDR1 and CDR2: MDHEN, SYDVKM. The CDR3 consists of 14 residues. V lost 4 bases, J lost 2 bases, and 11 bases lay in between. For repertoire sequencing, the TCR beta CDR3 regions were amplified from RNA transcripts. HTBI primers were used in a first-round RT-PCR, which preceded a second-round multiplex PCR. TCRdb re-analysed the multiplex PCR reads in MiXCR, keeping a single row per CDR3 protein. The sample lists about 620,000 distinct CDR3 sequences, 22% seen once, with approximately 7% in the top ten. This clonotype was observed at least ten times.

V is TRBV28 and J is TRBJ2-5, with D possibly being TRBD1 or TRBD2 (6 bases each). The source material was peripheral blood. The source of this sequence is a woman in her late teens or twenties with stable Graves' hyperthyroidism. Some clones in this sample may be carry-over from other donors' samples. This CDR3 is CASSSGAGQETQYF. As DNA, the CDR3 is TGTGCCAGCAGTTCGGGGGCCGGGCAAGAGACCCAGTACTTC.